Sequencing of this TCR beta chain was carried out in a study of cytomegalovirus exposure and HLA in healthy donors. The study, taken as a whole, reports: In a later analysis, compared with equally common non-associated chains, HLA-associated beta chains were more expanded.

PCR primers comprised 60 Vbeta and 13 Jbeta primers. TCRdb's table, derived via immunoSEQ multiplex PCR, lists solely in-frame clones and lacks some. The table shows over 120,000 clones, with 65% to 85% occurring only once. This CDR3 spans 11 amino acids. The germline V gene has CDR1 SNHLY and CDR2 FYNNEI. V was cut by 7 bases and J by 1 base, with 5 bases left in between. Concerning this clone: Its antigen is currently unknown.

Sequenced sample: PBMCs. The chain carries TRBV2 and TRBJ2-7; the D is unclear. The receptor's source is a man between 50 and 59 years old in good health and CMV-seronegative. CDR3 sequence: CASTQSYEQYF. The CDR3 DNA reads TGTGCCAGCACACAGTCCTACGAGCAGTACTTC.